The 28 T cell receptor beta chains presented below share a single source sample, sequenced in a study of blood T cell repertoires in COVID-19. Sequencing was performed with immunoSEQ multiplex PCR; in TCRdb, only in-frame clones are kept and a portion is missing. Altogether 150,000 to 200,000 clones are present, approximately 83% being singletons, with the ten largest covering 8% to 10%. The specimen was peripheral blood. The receptors originated from a man in his forties or fifties with active or convalescent COVID-19.

The chain links TRBV30 to TRBJ2-3; 10 bases map to TRBD2. The CDR3 has 14 residues. The J segment lost 5 bases and the V segment lost 0 bases, leaving 2 bases of the junction unmatched. The germline gives CDR1 GTSNPN, CDR2 SVGIG (reference sequence). CDR3 sequence (DNA): TGTGCCTGGAGTGTAGCGGGGGGGGGAGATACGCAGTATTTT. Residues: CAWSVAGGGDTQYF.

The chain joins TRBV7-6 to TRBJ1-1; possible D gene TRBD1, 5 bases. The germline V gene encodes CDR1 SGHVS and CDR2 FNYEAQ. V lost 0 bases, J lost 8 bases, and 28 bases lay in between. The CDR3 has 19 amino acids. The CDR3 protein is CASSLAGVTGTSEGTEAFF. CDR3 sequence (DNA): TGTGCCAGCAGCTTAGCGGGGGTAACGGGGACCTCGGAGGGGACCGAAGCTTTCTTT.

This chain joins TRBV10-3 and TRBJ1-6; 9 bases map to TRBD1. V gave up 10 bases and J gave up 6 bases; unmatched junction bases: 4. The CDR3 is made up of 13 amino acids. CDR1 is ENHRY and CDR2 is SYGVKD in the germline V gene. CDR3 sequence: CARQGDLNSPLHF. The CDR3 DNA is TGTGCCAGACAGGGGGACCTTAATTCACCCCTCCACTTT.

This clone appeared a few times. The chain links TRBV15 to TRBJ1-4; a possible D gene is TRBD1 (5 bases). The V gene lost 5 bases and the J gene lost 5 bases, with 9 bases spanning the gap. Germline V gene lookup returns CDR1 LNHNV and CDR2 YYDKDF (reference sequence). The CDR3 covers 13 residues. The DNA for the CDR3 is TGTGCCACCAGCCGCCGGGGGAATGAAAAACTGTTTTTT. This encodes CATSRRGNEKLFF.

This sequence joins TRBV4-1 and TRBJ2-3, with D perhaps matching TRBD2 (6 bases). The CDR3 sequence is 16 residues long. From germline, CDR1 is MGHRA and CDR2 YSYEKL. The V and J ends lost 0 bases and 5 bases respectively, with 15 bases between them. The CDR3 loop is CASSQDRSLAQDTQYF. CDR3 nucleotide sequence: TGCGCCAGCAGCCAAGATAGAAGTCTAGCGCAAGATACGCAGTATTTT.

V usage is TRBV7-6 and J usage is TRBJ1-2, with D perhaps matching TRBD1 (5 bases). The ends were cut back, 3 bases at V and 4 bases at J, with 15 bases in the middle. Germline lookup yields CDR1 SGHVS and CDR2 FNYEAQ. The CDR3 totals 15 residues. This chain's CDR3 is CASSFADGGVYGYTF. The DNA of the CDR3 is TGTGCCAGCAGCTTCGCCGACGGAGGGGTCTATGGCTACACCTTC. Full variable domain (outside the CDR3, taken from reference TRBV7-6 and TRBJ1-2): GAGVSQSPRYKVTKRGQDVALRCDPISGHVSLYWYRQALGQGPEFLTYFNYEAQQDKSGLPNDRFSAERPEGSISTLTIQRTEQRDSAMYRCASSFADGGVYGYTFGSGTRLTVV.

This clone showed up just once. V gene TRBV9 combines with J gene TRBJ1-2, with unresolved D. V was cut by 2 bases and J by 5 bases, with 10 bases left in between. The CDR3 extends over 13 amino acids. Per the germline V gene, CDR1 is SGDLS and CDR2 is YYNGEE. The CDR3 coding sequence is TGTGCCAGCAGCGTCAACATGGAGTATGGCTACACCTTC. This sequence encodes CASSVNMEYGYTF.

This chain uses TRBV30 with TRBJ2-7; D call uncertain. Trimming stripped 0 bases from V and 2 bases from J, with 11 bases between. This CDR3 contains 14 residues. The germline V gene encodes CDR1 GTSNPN and CDR2 SVGIG (reference sequence). The CDR3 DNA reads as TGTGCCTGGAGTGTCTTAGGCGGTGCCTACGAGCAGTACTTC. Its translation: CAWSVLGGAYEQYF.

The V and J genes are TRBV5-1 and TRBJ2-7; 7 bases map to TRBD1. Germline trimming cut 0 bases from V and 0 bases from J; bases unmatched to any gene: 3. The length of the CDR3 is 15 residues. Germline CDR1 and CDR2: SGHRS and YFSETQ. CDR3 loop: CASSLGTGVSYEQYF. The CDR3 DNA sequence: TGCGCCAGCAGCTTGGGTACAGGGGTCTCCTACGAGCAGTACTTC.

The rearrangement uses TRBV19 and TRBJ2-6; 10 bases match TRBD2. Trimming at V came to 7 bases and at J to 0 bases, leaving 9 bases not matched to a gene. Germline V gene sequence: CDR1 LNHDA, CDR2 SQIVND (reference sequence). CDR3 length: 18 amino acids. The CDR3 protein is CASIHSAGGPSGANVLTF. The CDR3, as DNA: TGTGCCAGTATACATTCAGCGGGAGGGCCCTCTGGGGCCAACGTCCTGACTTTC.

CDR3 in amino acids: CASQYTQYF. The DNA of the CDR3 is TGTGCCAGTCAATATACGCAGTATTTT. The chain uses TRBV19 and TRBJ2-3; D gene ambiguous. Germline lookup yields CDR1 LNHDA and CDR2 SQIVND (reference sequence). This CDR3 has 9 residues. V gave up 8 bases and J gave up 7 bases, with 4 bases separating them. Full variable domain (remainder filled in from reference TRBV19 and TRBJ2-3): DGGITQSPKYLFRKEGQNVTLSCEQNLNHDAMYWYRQDPGQGLRLIYYSQIVNDFQKGDIAEGYSVSREKKESFPLTVTSAQKNPTAFYLCASQYTQYFGPGTRLTVL.

The V and J genes are TRBV12-3 or TRBV12-4 and TRBJ1-2; no reliable D call. Trimming took off 1 base at V and 8 bases at J, with 11 bases between the two ends. This CDR3 is 13 amino acids long. This CDR3 reads CASSLGGVRGYTF. In DNA form, the CDR3 reads TGTGCCAGCAGTTTAGGAGGAGTGAGGGGCTACACCTTC.

This clone was detected only once. This rearrangement joins TRBV5-1 to TRBJ1-2; 7 nucleotides line up with TRBD1. This CDR3 spans 15 amino acids. The V gene's germline CDR1 is SGHRS and CDR2 YFSETQ. J was trimmed by 7 bases and V by 0 bases; bases with no gene match: 9. The DNA of the CDR3 is TGCGCCAGCAGCTTGGATACAGGGGCTCAAGGTGGCTACACCTTC. Translating gives CASSLDTGAQGGYTF.

This chain joins TRBV6-4 and TRBJ1-1; unclear D gene. The V gene lost 10 bases and the J gene lost 1 base, with 13 bases spanning the gap. Germline V gene data show CDR1 as MRHNA and CDR2 as SNTAGT. CDR3 length: 13 residues. The CDR3, as DNA: TGTGCCACAAAAAGGGAGGAGAACACTGAAGCTTTCTTT. Its protein product is CATKREENTEAFF.

The CDR3 loop reads CASSFGLGEQFF. In DNA form, the CDR3 reads TGTGCCAGCAGCTTTGGCCTTGGTGAGCAGTTCTTC. The chain combines TRBV7-2 with TRBJ2-1; D remains ambiguous. CDR3 size: 12 residues. Germline lookup yields CDR1 SGHTA and CDR2 FQGNSA. V was shortened by 3 bases and J by 9 bases, with 9 bases between the two germline ends.

The V call is TRBV18, the J call TRBJ2-2; 13 nucleotides match TRBD2. The ends lost 2 bases at V and 5 bases at J; junction bases unmatched: 8. The CDR3 totals 18 residues. Germline-derived CDR1 and CDR2 are KGHSH and LQKENI. The CDR3 reads CASSPDRTSGRGTGELFF. The CDR3 DNA is TGTGCCAGCTCACCAGACCGGACTAGCGGGAGAGGAACCGGGGAGCTGTTTTTT.

V and J are TRBV3-1 (or the pseudogene TRBV3-2) and TRBJ2-1; TRBD2 aligns across 8 bases. Germline values: CDR1 LGHDT, CDR2 YNNKEL (reference sequence). After removal of 1 base from V and 9 bases from J, the junction contained 8 bases not matched to a gene. This CDR3 is built from 15 residues. In DNA, the CDR3 is TGTGCCAGCAGCCAAGGGCTAGCGGGCACGGCTGAGCAGTTCTTC. Protein product: CASSQGLAGTAEQFF.

V usage is TRBV24-1 and J usage is TRBJ2-3; D is possibly TRBD2 (5 bases). Trimming cost V 4 bases and J 3 bases, with 7 bases left between them. CDR3 length: 13 amino acids. Germline loops: CDR1 KGHDR, CDR2 SFDVKD. CDR3 DNA: TGTGCCACCAGTGAACTAGGGACAGATACGCAGTATTTT. Residues: CATSELGTDTQYF.

This chain uses TRBV6-5 with TRBJ2-7; D is perhaps TRBD1 (6 bases). The CDR3 contains 11 residues. Trimming pared 7 bases from V and 4 bases from J, leaving 8 bases between. CDR1 and CDR2 from the germline V gene are MNHEY and SVGAGI. This CDR3 reads CASTDSYEQYF. The CDR3 nucleotides are TGTGCCAGCACGGACAGTTACGAGCAGTACTTC.

This chain connects TRBV12-3 or TRBV12-4 to TRBJ1-2, with D possibly being TRBD1 (6 bases). This CDR3 region has 13 residues. V lost 8 bases and J 7 bases, leaving 17 bases between the germline ends. CDR3 loop: CASYIRGAGGYTF. CDR3 bases: TGTGCCAGCTATATCCGGGGGGCTGGTGGCTACACCTTC.

V and J are TRBV25-1 and TRBJ2-7; D uncertain. Trimming removed 1 base at V and 4 bases at J, with 8 bases between. Germline loops: CDR1 MGHDK, CDR2 SYGVNS. The CDR3 loop spans 13 amino acids. The CDR3 loop reads CASSELISYEQYF. The CDR3 bases are TGTGCCAGCAGTGAATTAATTTCTTACGAGCAGTACTTC.

The V and J genes are TRBV15 and TRBJ2-1; 9 bases are shared with TRBD2. Losses at the gene ends were 4 bases for V and 8 bases for J; bases not matched to a gene: 9. The CDR3 extends over 15 amino acids. CDR1 LNHNV and CDR2 YYDKDF come from the germline V gene (reference sequence). The CDR3 protein is CATSTLAGLTHEQFF. For the CDR3, the DNA is TGTGCCACCAGCACCCTAGCGGGGTTAACCCATGAGCAGTTCTTC.

This sequence joins TRBV3-1 (or the pseudogene TRBV3-2) and TRBJ2-1, with 8 bases fitting TRBD2. The CDR3 is made up of 14 amino acids. Germline loops: CDR1 LGHDT, CDR2 YNNKEL (reference sequence). V shed 3 bases and J 9 bases; nucleotides not matched to a gene: 7. CDR3 protein: CASSQSGRKGEQFF. The CDR3 coding sequence is TGTGCCAGCAGCCAGAGCGGGAGAAAAGGTGAGCAGTTCTTC.

V gene TRBV6-5 combines with J gene TRBJ2-7; TRBD1 aligns across 8 bases. The length of the CDR3 is 15 residues. V dropped 0 bases and J dropped 6; count of bases not matched to a gene: 7. Germline V gene lookup returns CDR1 MNHEY and CDR2 SVGAGI. The CDR3 DNA reads as TGTGCCAGCAGTTACTCGGCAGGGGGCTTCCTCGAGCAGTACTTC. Translation gives CASSYSAGGFLEQYF.

This clone appeared a few times. This chain connects TRBV18 to TRBJ1-2, with TRBD1 as a possible D gene (5 bases). There are 12 residues in the CDR3. Trimming cost V 5 bases and J 5 bases, with 9 bases left between them. CDR1 and CDR2 (germline): KGHSH, LQKENI. CDR3 nucleotides: TGTGCCAGCTCATCGGACACATATGGCTACACCTTC. Its translation: CASSSDTYGYTF.

V gene TRBV5-1 combines with J gene TRBJ2-7, with D maybe TRBD1 (6 bases). The V end was cut by 5 bases, the J end by 3 bases, with 15 bases between. Germline values: CDR1 SGHRS, CDR2 YFSETQ. The CDR3 runs to 14 residues. This chain's CDR3 is CASRTGTPNYEQYF. In nucleotides, the CDR3 is TGCGCCAGCAGAACCGGGACACCGAACTACGAGCAGTACTTC.

This rearrangement joins TRBV5-1 to TRBJ2-3; D gene ambiguous. V was clipped by 5 bases and J by 2 bases, with 15 bases between them. Germline CDR1 and CDR2: SGHRS and YFSETQ. The CDR3 loop spans 15 amino acids. CDR3 in amino acids: CASRPPAVSTDTQYF. CDR3 sequence (DNA): TGCGCCAGCAGACCCCCGGCGGTGTCCACAGATACGCAGTATTTT.

This chain joins TRBV28 and TRBJ2-2, with 7 bases lining up with TRBD2. Trimming at V came to 4 bases and at J to 4 bases, leaving 9 bases not matched to a gene. This CDR3 is 16 amino acids long. Germline loops: CDR1 MDHEN, CDR2 SYDVKM. The CDR3 DNA is TGTGCCAGCAGTTCCATAACCGGGACTATCACCGGGGAGCTGTTTTTT. Its translation is CASSSITGTITGELFF.